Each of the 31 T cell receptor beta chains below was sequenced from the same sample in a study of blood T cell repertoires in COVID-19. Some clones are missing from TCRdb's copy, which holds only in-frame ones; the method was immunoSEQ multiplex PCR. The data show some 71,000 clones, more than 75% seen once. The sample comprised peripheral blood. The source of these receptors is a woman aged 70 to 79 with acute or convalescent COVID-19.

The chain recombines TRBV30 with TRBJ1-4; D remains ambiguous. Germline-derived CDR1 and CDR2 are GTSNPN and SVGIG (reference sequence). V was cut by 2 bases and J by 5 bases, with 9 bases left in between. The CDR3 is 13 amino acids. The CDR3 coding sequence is TGTGCCTGGAGTTTTGGGCAGAATGAAAAACTGTTTTTT. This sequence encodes CAWSFGQNEKLFF.

CDR3 sequence: CASSWTSGDSDTQYF. The CDR3 DNA reads TGTGCCAGCAGCTGGACTAGCGGGGACTCAGATACGCAGTATTTT. This rearrangement joins TRBV7-9 to TRBJ2-3; 12 nucleotides line up with TRBD2. Germline V CDR1 and CDR2: SEHNR, FQNEAQ (reference sequence). J was trimmed by 4 bases and V by 4 bases; bases with no gene match: 3. The CDR3 consists of 15 residues.

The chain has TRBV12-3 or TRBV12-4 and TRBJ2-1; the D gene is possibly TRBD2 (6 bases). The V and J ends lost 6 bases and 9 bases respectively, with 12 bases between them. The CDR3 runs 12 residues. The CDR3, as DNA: TGTGCCAGCAGCGATAGACTAGGTGAGCAGTTCTTC. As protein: CASSDRLGEQFF.

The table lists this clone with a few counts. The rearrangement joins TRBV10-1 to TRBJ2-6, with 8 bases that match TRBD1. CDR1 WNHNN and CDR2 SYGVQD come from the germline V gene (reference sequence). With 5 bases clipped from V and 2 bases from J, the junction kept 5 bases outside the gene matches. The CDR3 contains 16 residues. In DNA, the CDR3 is TGCGCCAGCAGTTACAGGGGGATCGCTGGGGCCAACGTCCTGACTTTC. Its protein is CASSYRGIAGANVLTF.

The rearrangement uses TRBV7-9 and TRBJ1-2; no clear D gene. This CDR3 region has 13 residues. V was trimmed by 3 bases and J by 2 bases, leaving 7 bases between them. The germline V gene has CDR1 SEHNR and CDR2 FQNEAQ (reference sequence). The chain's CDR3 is CASSLNENYGYTF. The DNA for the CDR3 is TGTGCCAGCAGCTTGAACGAGAACTATGGCTACACCTTC.

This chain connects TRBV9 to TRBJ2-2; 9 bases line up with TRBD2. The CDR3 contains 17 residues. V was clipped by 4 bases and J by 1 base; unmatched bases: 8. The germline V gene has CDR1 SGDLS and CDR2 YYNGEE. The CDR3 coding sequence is TGTGCCAGCAGCCTCGCTAGCGGGAAGAGGAACACCGGGGAGCTGTTTTTT. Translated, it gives CASSLASGKRNTGELFF.

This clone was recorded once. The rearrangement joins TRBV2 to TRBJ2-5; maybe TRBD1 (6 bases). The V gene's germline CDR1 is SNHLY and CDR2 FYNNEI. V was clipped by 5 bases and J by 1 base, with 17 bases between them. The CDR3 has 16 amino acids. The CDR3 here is CASSKSSGTTQETQYF. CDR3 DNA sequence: TGTGCCAGCAGTAAAAGCTCCGGGACAACCCAAGAGACCCAGTACTTC. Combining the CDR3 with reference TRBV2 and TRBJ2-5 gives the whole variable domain EPEVTQTPSHQVTQMGQEVILRCVPISNHLYFYWYRQILGQKVEFLVSFYNNEISEKSEIFDDQFSVERPDGSNFTLKIRSTKLEDSAMYFCASSKSSGTTQETQYFGPGTRLLVL.

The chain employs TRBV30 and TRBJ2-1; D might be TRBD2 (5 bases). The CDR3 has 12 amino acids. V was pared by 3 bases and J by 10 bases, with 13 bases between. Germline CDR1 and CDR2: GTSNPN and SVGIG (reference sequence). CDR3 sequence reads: CAWSPGVGEQFF. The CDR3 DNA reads TGTGCCTGGAGCCCCGGGGTGGGAGAGCAGTTCTTC.

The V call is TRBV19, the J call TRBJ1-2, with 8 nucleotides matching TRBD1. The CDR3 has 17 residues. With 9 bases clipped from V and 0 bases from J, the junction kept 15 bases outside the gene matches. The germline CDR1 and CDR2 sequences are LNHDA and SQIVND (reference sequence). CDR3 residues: CASHPPGQVIANYGYTF. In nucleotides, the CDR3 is TGTGCCAGCCACCCTCCGGGACAGGTCATAGCTAACTATGGCTACACCTTC.

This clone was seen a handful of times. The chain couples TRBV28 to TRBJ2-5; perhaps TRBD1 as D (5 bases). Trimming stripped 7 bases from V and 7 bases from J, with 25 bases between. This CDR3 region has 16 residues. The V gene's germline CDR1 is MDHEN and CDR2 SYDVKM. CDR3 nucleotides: TGTGCCAGCACCCCAAAAGGCAGGGCCGGCTTCGGGACCCAGTACTTC. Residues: CASTPKGRAGFGTQYF.

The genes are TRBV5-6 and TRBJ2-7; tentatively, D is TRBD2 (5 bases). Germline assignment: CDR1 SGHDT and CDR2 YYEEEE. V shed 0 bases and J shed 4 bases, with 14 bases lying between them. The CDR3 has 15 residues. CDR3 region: CASSLGRGVGYEQYF. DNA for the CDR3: TGTGCCAGCAGCTTGGGTCGGGGAGTTGGATACGAGCAGTACTTC.

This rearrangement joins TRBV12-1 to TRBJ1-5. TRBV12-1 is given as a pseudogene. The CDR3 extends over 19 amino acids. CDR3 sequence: CASSAAPFVGDLSNQPQHF. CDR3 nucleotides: TGTGCCAGCAGCGCCGCCCCGTTTGTGGGAGACCTTAGCAATCAGCCCCAGCATTTT.

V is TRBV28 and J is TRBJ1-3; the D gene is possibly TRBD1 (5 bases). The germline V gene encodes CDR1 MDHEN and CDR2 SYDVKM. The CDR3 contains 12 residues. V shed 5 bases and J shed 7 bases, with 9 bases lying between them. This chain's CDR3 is CASSKGANTIYF. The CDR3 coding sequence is TGTGCCAGCAGTAAAGGGGCCAACACCATATATTTT. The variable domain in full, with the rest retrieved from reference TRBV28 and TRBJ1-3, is DVKVTQSSRYLVKRTGEKVFLECVQDMDHENMFWYRQDPGLGLRLIYFSYDVKMKEKGDIPEGYSVSREKKERFSLILESASTNQTSMYLCASSKGANTIYFGEGSWLTVV.

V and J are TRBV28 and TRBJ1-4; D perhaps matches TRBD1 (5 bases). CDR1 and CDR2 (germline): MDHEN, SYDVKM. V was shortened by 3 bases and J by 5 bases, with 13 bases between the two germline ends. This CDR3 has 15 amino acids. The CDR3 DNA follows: TGTGCCAGCAGTTTTCAGGGTTCTTCGAATGAAAAACTGTTTTTT. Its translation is CASSFQGSSNEKLFF.

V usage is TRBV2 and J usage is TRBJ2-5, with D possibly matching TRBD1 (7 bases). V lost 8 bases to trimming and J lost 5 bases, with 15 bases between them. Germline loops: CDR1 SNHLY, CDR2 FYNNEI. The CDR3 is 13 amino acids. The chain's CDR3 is CASGGTEWETQYF. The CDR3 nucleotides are TGTGCCAGCGGGGGGACAGAATGGGAGACCCAGTACTTC.

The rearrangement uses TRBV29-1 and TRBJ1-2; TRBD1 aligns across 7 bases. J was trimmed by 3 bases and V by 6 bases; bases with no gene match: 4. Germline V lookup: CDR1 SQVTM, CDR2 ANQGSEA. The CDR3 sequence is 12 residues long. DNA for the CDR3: TGCAGCGTCCCCGGGACAGACTATGGCTACACCTTC. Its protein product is CSVPGTDYGYTF.

CDR3 sequence (DNA): TGTGCCAGCAGCGTTGGCGGCGGGACCTACGAGCAGTACTTC. It encodes CASSVGGGTYEQYF. The rearrangement uses TRBV9 and TRBJ2-7; D possibly corresponds to TRBD2 (6 bases). CDR3 length equals 14 residues. Germline CDR1 and CDR2: SGDLS and YYNGEE. The ends were cut back, 2 bases at V and 2 bases at J, with 11 bases in the middle. Full variable domain (outside the CDR3, taken from reference TRBV9 and TRBJ2-7): DSGVTQTPKHLITATGQRVTLRCSPRSGDLSVYWYQQSLDQGLQFLIQYYNGEERAKGNILERFSAQQFPDLHSELNLSSLELGDSALYFCASSVGGGTYEQYFGPGTRLTVT.

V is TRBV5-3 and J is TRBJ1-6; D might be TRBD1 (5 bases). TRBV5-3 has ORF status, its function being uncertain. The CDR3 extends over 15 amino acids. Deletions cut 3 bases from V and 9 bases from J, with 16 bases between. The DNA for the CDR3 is TGTGCCAGAAGCTGGTCGGCAGGGCGAGTTTCACCCCTCCACTTT. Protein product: CARSWSAGRVSPLHF.

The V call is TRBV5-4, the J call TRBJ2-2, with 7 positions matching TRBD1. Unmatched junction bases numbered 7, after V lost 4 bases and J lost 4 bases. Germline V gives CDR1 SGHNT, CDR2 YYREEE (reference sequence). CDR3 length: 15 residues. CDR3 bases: TGTGCCAGCAGCCCGAGGGGGCTCGGCACCGGGGAGCTGTTTTTT. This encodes CASSPRGLGTGELFF.

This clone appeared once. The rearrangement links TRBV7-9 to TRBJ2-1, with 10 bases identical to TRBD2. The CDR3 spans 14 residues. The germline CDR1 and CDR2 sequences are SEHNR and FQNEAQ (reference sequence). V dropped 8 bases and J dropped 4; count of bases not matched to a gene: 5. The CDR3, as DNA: TGTGCCAGCGTCGGACTAGCGGAGTACAATGAGCAGTTCTTC. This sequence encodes CASVGLAEYNEQFF.

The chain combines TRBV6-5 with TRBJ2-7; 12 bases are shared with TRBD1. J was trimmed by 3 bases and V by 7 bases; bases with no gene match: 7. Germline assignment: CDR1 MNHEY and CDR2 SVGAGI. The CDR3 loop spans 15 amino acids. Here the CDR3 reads CASTPGQGARYEQYF. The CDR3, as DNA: TGTGCCAGCACCCCGGGACAGGGGGCCCGCTACGAGCAGTACTTC.

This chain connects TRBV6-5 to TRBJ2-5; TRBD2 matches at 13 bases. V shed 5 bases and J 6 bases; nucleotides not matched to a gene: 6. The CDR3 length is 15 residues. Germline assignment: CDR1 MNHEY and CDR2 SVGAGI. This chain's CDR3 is CASSPTSGRAKTQYF. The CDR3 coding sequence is TGTGCCAGCAGTCCCACTAGCGGGAGGGCAAAGACCCAGTACTTC.

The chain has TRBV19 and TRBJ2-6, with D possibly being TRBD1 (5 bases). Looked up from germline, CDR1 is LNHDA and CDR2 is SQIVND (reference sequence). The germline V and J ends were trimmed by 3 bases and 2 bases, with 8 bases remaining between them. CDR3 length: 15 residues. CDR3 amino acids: CASSMGRAGANVLTF. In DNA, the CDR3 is TGTGCCAGTAGTATGGGCAGGGCTGGGGCCAACGTCCTGACTTTC.

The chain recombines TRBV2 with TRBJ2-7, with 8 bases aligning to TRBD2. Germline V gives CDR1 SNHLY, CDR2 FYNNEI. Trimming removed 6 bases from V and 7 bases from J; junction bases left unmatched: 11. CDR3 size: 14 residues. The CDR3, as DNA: TGTGCCAGCAGGGGTCCCAGCGGGAGCGAGGAGCAGTACTTC. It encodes CASRGPSGSEEQYF.

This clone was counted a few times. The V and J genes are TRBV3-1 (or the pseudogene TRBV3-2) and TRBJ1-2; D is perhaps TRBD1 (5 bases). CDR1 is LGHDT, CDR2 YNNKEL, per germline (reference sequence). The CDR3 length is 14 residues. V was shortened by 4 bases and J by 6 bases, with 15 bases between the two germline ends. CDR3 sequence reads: CASSRQEGVDGYTF. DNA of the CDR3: TGTGCCAGCAGCCGTCAAGAAGGGGTAGATGGCTACACCTTC.

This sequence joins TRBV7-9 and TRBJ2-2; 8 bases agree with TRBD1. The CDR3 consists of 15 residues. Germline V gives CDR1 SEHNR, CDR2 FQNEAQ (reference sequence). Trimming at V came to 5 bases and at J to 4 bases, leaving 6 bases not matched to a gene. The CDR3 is CASSLGQVTTGELFF. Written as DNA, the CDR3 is TGTGCCAGCAGCCTGGGACAGGTAACCACCGGGGAGCTGTTTTTT.

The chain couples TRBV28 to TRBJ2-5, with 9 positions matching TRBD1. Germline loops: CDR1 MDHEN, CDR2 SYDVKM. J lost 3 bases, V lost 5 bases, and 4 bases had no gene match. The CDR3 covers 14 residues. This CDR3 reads CASSARTGEETQYF. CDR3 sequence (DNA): TGTGCCAGCAGTGCACGGACAGGGGAAGAGACCCAGTACTTC.

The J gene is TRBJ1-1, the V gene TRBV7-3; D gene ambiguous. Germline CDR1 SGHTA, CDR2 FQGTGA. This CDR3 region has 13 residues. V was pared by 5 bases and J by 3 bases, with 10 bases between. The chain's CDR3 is CASSPFSDTEAFF. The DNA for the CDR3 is TGTGCCAGCAGCCCCTTTTCGGACACTGAAGCTTTCTTT.

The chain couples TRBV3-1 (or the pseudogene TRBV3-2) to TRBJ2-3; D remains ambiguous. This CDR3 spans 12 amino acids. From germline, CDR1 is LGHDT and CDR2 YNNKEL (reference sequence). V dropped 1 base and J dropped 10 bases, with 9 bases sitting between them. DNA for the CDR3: TGTGCCAGCAGCCAAGTTAACGGTCCGCAGTATTTT. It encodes CASSQVNGPQYF.

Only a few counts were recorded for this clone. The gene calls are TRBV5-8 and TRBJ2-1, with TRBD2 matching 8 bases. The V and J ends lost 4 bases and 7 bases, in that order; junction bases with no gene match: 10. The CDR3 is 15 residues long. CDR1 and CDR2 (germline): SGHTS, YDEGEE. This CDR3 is CASSRKGLESNEQFF. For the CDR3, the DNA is TGTGCCAGCAGCCGCAAGGGACTAGAGTCGAATGAGCAGTTCTTC.

This CDR3 reads CASSVAGGRGETQYF. CDR3 sequence (DNA): TGTGCCAGCAGCGTAGCGGGGGGCCGGGGGGAGACCCAGTACTTC. V usage is TRBV9 and J usage is TRBJ2-5; D is possibly TRBD2 (7 bases). Trimming took off 0 bases at V and 5 bases at J, with 14 bases between the two ends. The CDR3 totals 15 residues. Germline loops: CDR1 SGDLS, CDR2 YYNGEE.